The 4 T cell receptor beta chains presented below share a single source sample, sequenced in a study of blood T cell repertoires in COVID-19. Clones were sequenced by immunoSEQ multiplex PCR, and TCRdb holds only the in-frame ones, with some missing. The sample lists fewer than 80,000 clones; roughly 75% were seen once. The sequenced sample consisted of peripheral blood. The receptors stem from a man in his sixties with COVID-19, enrolled during active disease.

This rearrangement joins TRBV5-1 to TRBJ2-6; D not resolved. Per germline, CDR1 SGHRS and CDR2 YFSETQ. This CDR3 region has 15 residues. Trimming shortened V by 4 bases and J by 1 base, and 9 bases separated the two germline ends. The CDR3 here is CASSQAESGANVLTF. CDR3 nucleotides: TGCGCCAGCAGCCAGGCCGAGTCTGGGGCCAACGTCCTGACTTTC.

V is TRBV2 and J is TRBJ2-3, with 12 bases aligning to TRBD2. V lost 6 bases and J lost 10; bases outside the gene matches: 11. The germline CDR1 and CDR2 sequences are SNHLY and FYNNEI. This CDR3 is 15 amino acids long. CDR3 sequence reads: CASSETSGGRGAQYF. DNA for the CDR3: TGTGCCAGCAGCGAGACTAGCGGGGGACGGGGGGCGCAGTATTTT.

This chain links TRBV11-2 with TRBJ1-1; 11 bases are a match to TRBD1. This CDR3 is 16 amino acids long. The J segment lost 3 bases and the V segment lost 6 bases, leaving 9 bases of the junction unmatched. Germline lookup yields CDR1 SGHAT and CDR2 FQNNGV. The CDR3 coding sequence is TGTGCCAGCAGAAGGACAGGGGGCGCGGTGGACACTGAAGCTTTCTTT. This encodes CASRRTGGAVDTEAFF.

The chain links TRBV3-1 (or the pseudogene TRBV3-2) to TRBJ1-2, with TRBD1 matching 10 bases. Germline values: CDR1 LGHDT, CDR2 YNNKEL (reference sequence). The CDR3 spans 18 residues. The ends lost 1 base at V and 4 bases at J; junction bases unmatched: 12. CDR3: CASSQASGTGELGYGYTF. The CDR3 coding sequence is TGTGCCAGCAGCCAAGCATCCGGGACAGGGGAGCTCGGCTATGGCTACACCTTC.